Following are 5 T cell receptor beta chains from one sample sequenced in a study of T cell changes during pregnancy in multiple sclerosis. Sequenced by immunoSEQ multiplex PCR; TCRdb stores in-frame clones only, minus some. The sample contains about 83,000 clones, roughly nine tenths of which appear only once. This sample comprised PBMCs, obtained in the first trimester of pregnancy. Receptor source: a female donor in good health, serving as a control in a pregnancy study. Some clones in this sample may be carry-over from other donors' samples.

This clone was found once. The chain carries TRBV19 and TRBJ1-4, with TRBD1 matching over 9 bases. CDR3 length equals 14 residues. The germline V gene has CDR1 LNHDA and CDR2 SQIVND (reference sequence). The ends lost 4 bases at V and 6 bases at J; junction bases unmatched: 3. The CDR3 nucleotides are TGTGCCAGTAGTACCGACAGGGGGGATGAAAAACTGTTTTTT. Translation gives CASSTDRGDEKLFF.

This sequence joins TRBV7-2 and TRBJ1-4; maybe TRBD1 (5 bases). This CDR3 is 14 amino acids long. V lost 5 bases and J lost 4, with 11 bases in between. CDR1 SGHTA and CDR2 FQGNSA come from the germline V gene. CDR3 nucleotides: TGTGCCAGCAGCCAGGGAGGTGGTAATGAAAAACTGTTTTTT. It translates to CASSQGGGNEKLFF. Supplemented by reference TRBV7-2 and TRBJ1-4, the full variable domain reads GAGVSQSPSNKVTEKGKDVELRCDPISGHTALYWYRQSLGQGLEFLIYFQGNSAPDKSGLPSDRFSAERTGGSVSTLTIQRTQQEDSAVYLCASSQGGGNEKLFFGSGTQLSVL.

A single count supports this clone. V and J are TRBV10-3 and TRBJ2-2, with 9 bases fitting TRBD2. Germline CDR1 ENHRY, CDR2 SYGVKD. The CDR3 runs to 13 residues. Trimming cost V 6 bases and J 8 bases; bases outside gene matches: 4. Written as DNA, the CDR3 is TGTGCCATCAGCCTAGCGGGGAATGGGGAGCTGTTTTTT. Translated, it gives CAISLAGNGELFF.

The CDR3 here is CASSFHLAKYYNEQFF. The CDR3 DNA follows: TGCGCCAGCAGCTTTCATCTAGCGAAATACTACAATGAGCAGTTCTTC. The rearrangement uses TRBV5-1 and TRBJ2-1; maybe TRBD2 (6 bases). Germline CDR1 is SGHRS and CDR2 is YFSETQ. CDR3 length: 16 amino acids. Trimming stripped 2 bases from V and 3 bases from J, with 15 bases between.

The V and J genes are TRBV7-8 and TRBJ2-2; 14 bases match TRBD2. The V gene's germline CDR1 is SGHVS and CDR2 FQNEAQ. With 4 bases clipped from V and 4 bases from J, the junction kept 2 bases outside the gene matches. This CDR3 contains 16 residues. CDR3: CASSSGLAGGTGELFF. The CDR3 region has the DNA TGTGCCAGCAGCTCTGGACTAGCGGGAGGCACCGGGGAGCTGTTTTTT.